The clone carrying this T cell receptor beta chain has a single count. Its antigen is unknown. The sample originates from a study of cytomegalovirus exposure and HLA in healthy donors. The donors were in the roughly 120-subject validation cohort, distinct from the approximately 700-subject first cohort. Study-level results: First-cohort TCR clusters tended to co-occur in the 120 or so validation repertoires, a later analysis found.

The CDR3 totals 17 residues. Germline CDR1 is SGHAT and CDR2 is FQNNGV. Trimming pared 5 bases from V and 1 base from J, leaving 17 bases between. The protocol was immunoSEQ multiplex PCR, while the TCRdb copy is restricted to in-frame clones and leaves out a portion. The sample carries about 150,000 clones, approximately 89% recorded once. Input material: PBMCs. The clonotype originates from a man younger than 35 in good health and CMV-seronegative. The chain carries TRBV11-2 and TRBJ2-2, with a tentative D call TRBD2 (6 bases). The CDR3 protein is CASSPSGQGGNTGELFF. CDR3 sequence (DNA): TGTGCCAGCAGCCCCTCGGGCCAGGGAGGGAACACCGGGGAGCTGTTTTTT.